A single sample is the source of the 5 T cell receptor beta chains below, sequenced in a study of T cells in Graves' hyperthyroidism and ophthalmopathy (dated by TCRdb to between 2018 and 2021). Library method: multiplex PCR. The listed sequencing device is Illumina HiSeq 2000. The TCR beta CDR3 regions were amplified from the RNA transcripts. The first round of RT-PCR for the TCR CDR3 was performed with the HTBI primer set and the Qiagen OneStep RT-PCR kit. The public reads were reanalyzed by TCRdb: fastp trimming at Q25, MiXCR alignment, in-frame beta chains only. One record per CDR3 amino acid sequence lists the most common genes and DNA. This sample lists 550,000 to 700,000 distinct CDR3 sequences; approximately 15% were detected once. The top ten constitute 4.3% of the sample. Sequencing was performed on blood. These receptors originate from a middle-aged woman with Graves' ophthalmopathy.

This clonotype has just a few counts. The gene calls are TRBV2 and TRBJ2-7; D not certain. Trimming took 5 bases from V and 8 from J, leaving 13 bases between them. CDR3 length: 12 amino acids. Germline loops: CDR1 SNHLY, CDR2 FYNNEI. CDR3: CASSPDQVKQYF. The CDR3 DNA follows: TGTGCCAGCAGTCCGGACCAAGTTAAGCAGTACTTC.

This clonotype was detected ten times or more. The chain has TRBV5-1 and TRBJ1-2; TRBD1 aligns across 9 bases. CDR3 length equals 17 residues. V was pared by 2 bases and J by 2 bases, with 10 bases of the junction left unmatched. Germline values: CDR1 SGHRS, CDR2 YFSETQ. The CDR3 spells CASSFLTGQGSNYGYTF. DNA for the CDR3: TGCGCCAGCAGCTTTCTTACGGGACAGGGTTCAAACTATGGCTACACCTTC. Filled out from reference TRBV5-1 and TRBJ1-2, the complete variable domain reads KAGVTQTPRYLIKTRGQQVTLSCSPISGHRSVSWYQQTPGQGLQFLFEYFSETQRNKGNFPGRFSGRQFSNSRSEMNVSTLELGDSALYLCASSFLTGQGSNYGYTFGSGTRLTVV.

This clonotype was counted between two and nine times. A much larger clone differs from this one at a single base, so this may be a read error. This chain connects TRBV6-2 or TRBV6-3 to TRBJ1-2, with D perhaps TRBD1 (6 bases). Trimming pared 5 bases from V and 3 bases from J, leaving 13 bases between. CDR3 length: 14 amino acids. Per the germline V gene, CDR1 is MNHEY and CDR2 is SVGEGT. CDR3 protein: CASSRMAGDYGYTF. CDR3 DNA sequence: TGTGCCAGCAGTCGAATGGCAGGGGACTATGGCTACACCTTC.

This clonotype has at least ten counts. The chain links TRBV28 to TRBJ1-2, with 7 bases aligning to TRBD1. J lost 8 bases, V lost 4 bases, and 7 bases had no gene match. CDR1 and CDR2 from the germline V gene are MDHEN and SYDVKM. CDR3 length equals 13 residues. This CDR3 reads CASSSGGARGYTF. The CDR3 DNA is TGTGCCAGCAGTTCAGGGGGGGCGCGGGGCTACACCTTC.

This clonotype was picked up many times. The chain links TRBV20-1 to TRBJ2-7; 10 bases align to TRBD2. Per the germline V gene, CDR1 is DFQATT and CDR2 is SNEGSKA (reference sequence). This CDR3 region has 15 residues. V dropped 0 bases and J dropped 4; count of bases not matched to a gene: 6. The CDR3 nucleotides are TGCAGTGCTAGAGACCCTAGCGGGAGTCGTTACGAGCAGTACTTC. It translates to CSARDPSGSRYEQYF.